This passage covers 32 T cell receptor beta chains from one sample sequenced in a study of CD8+CD57+ T cells in acquired aplastic anemia (dated by TCRdb to between 2017 and 2018). The run used an Illumina HiSeq 2000. Profiling of TCR beta VDJ combinations and CDR3 sequences used genomic DNA as the template. Using fastp trimming at Q25 and MiXCR clonotype assembly, TCRdb reanalyzed the public sequencing data and kept in-frame beta chains. Each record represents a unique CDR3 protein, reported with the most common genes and DNA among its rows. This sample holds about 200,000 distinct CDR3 sequences; about a third were observed only once. The ten largest clones add up to around 1.1% of the sample. Specimen: sorted CD4+, CD8+, or CD8+CD57+ T cells (not recorded which) from PBMCs. These receptor sequences come from a human donor in good health, serving as a control.

This clonotype was counted many times. DNA for the CDR3: TGTGCCAGCAGTTCGGGGGACATCGAGTACGGTACGCAGTATTTT. This encodes CASSSGDIEYGTQYF. The V call is TRBV6-5, the J call TRBJ2-3; perhaps D is TRBD1 or TRBD2 (6 bases each). This CDR3 comprises 15 residues. V shed 4 bases and J shed 8 bases, with 19 bases lying between them. CDR1 and CDR2 from the germline V gene are MNHEY and SVGAGI.

This clonotype came up a few times. A much larger clone is a single base away; this may be a read error. The chain couples TRBV19 to TRBJ1-1, with D uncertain. Per germline, CDR1 LNHDA and CDR2 SQIVND (reference sequence). The CDR3 consists of 13 residues. Trimming left V 3 bases short and J 1 base short, with 6 bases between. The DNA for the CDR3 is TGTGCCAGTAGTATCGACGGGAACACTGAAGCTTTCTTT. This translates into CASSIDGNTEAFF.

In regard to this clonotype: Since a much larger clone is just one base distant, this may be a read error. The chain carries TRBV7-3 and TRBJ1-5; D is uncertain. The CDR3 has 16 residues. CDR1 and CDR2 from the germline V gene are SGHTA and FQGTGA. The CDR3 here is CASSLSMFHSNQLQHF. CDR3 in DNA: TGTGCCAGCAGTCTTTCCATGTTCCATAGCAATCAGCTCCAGCATTTT.

The J gene is TRBJ2-5, the V gene TRBV10-3; 11 nucleotides agree with TRBD2. Germline trimming cut 10 bases from V and 5 bases from J; bases unmatched to any gene: 9. The CDR3 is 14 amino acids. Germline CDR1 and CDR2: ENHRY and SYGVKD. The CDR3: CASSRGTSGETQYF. The CDR3 region has the DNA TGTGCCAGCAGCCGAGGGACTAGCGGCGAGACCCAGTACTTC.

The rearrangement joins TRBV7-8 to TRBJ1-3; possibly TRBD1 for D (6 bases). This CDR3 contains 16 residues. Deletions cut 5 bases from V and 4 bases from J, with 18 bases between. In germline, CDR1 is SGHVS, CDR2 FQNEAQ. This chain's CDR3 is CASSPTHREDGNTIYF. The CDR3 coding sequence is TGTGCCAGCAGCCCGACCCACAGGGAGGACGGAAACACCATATATTTT.

Note on this clonotype: This may stem from a read error, because a much larger clone lies one nucleotide away. The chain combines TRBV19 with TRBJ1-1, with 8 bases matching TRBD1. Germline assignment: CDR1 LNHDA and CDR2 SQIVND (reference sequence). The CDR3 runs to 18 residues. Germline trimming cut 11 bases from V and 4 bases from J; bases unmatched to any gene: 24. The CDR3 is CAGTFRGRGLNLGTEAFF. In nucleotides, the CDR3 is TGTGCCGGTACTTTTCGTGGCAGGGGGCTTAATCTCGGCACTGAAGCTTTCTTT.

This clonotype was observed many times. This chain connects TRBV19 to TRBJ2-1; maybe TRBD1 (6 bases). Germline V gene lookup returns CDR1 LNHDA and CDR2 SQIVND (reference sequence). Trimming took off 7 bases at V and 4 bases at J, with 14 bases between the two ends. This CDR3 comprises 14 residues. The CDR3 protein is CASTPQGSYNEQFF. The CDR3 DNA is TGTGCCAGTACCCCCCAGGGGTCGTACAATGAGCAGTTCTTC. Complete variable domain (other parts from reference TRBV19 and TRBJ2-1): DGGITQSPKYLFRKEGQNVTLSCEQNLNHDAMYWYRQDPGQGLRLIYYSQIVNDFQKGDIAEGYSVSREKKESFPLTVTSAQKNPTAFYLCASTPQGSYNEQFFGPGTRLTVL.

This clonotype was counted at least ten times. The gene calls are TRBV7-3 and TRBJ2-2; TRBD1 matches 8 bases. The V gene's germline CDR1 is SGHTA and CDR2 FQGTGA. There are 13 residues in the CDR3. V lost 5 bases, J lost 6 bases, and 2 bases stayed unmatched. CDR3 loop: CASSPGGPGELFF. In DNA form, the CDR3 reads TGTGCCAGCAGCCCAGGGGGCCCCGGGGAGCTGTTTTTT.

As regards this clonotype: A much larger clonotype is one base distant, so this may be a read error. This rearrangement joins TRBV4-1 to TRBJ1-2; perhaps TRBD1 as D (5 bases). The V end was cut by 2 bases, the J end by 3 bases, with 13 bases between. The CDR3 covers 15 residues. CDR1 and CDR2 from the germline V gene are MGHRA and YSYEKL. The chain's CDR3 is CASSQPQIRDYGYTF. The DNA for the CDR3 is TGCGCCAGCAGCCAACCACAGATCAGGGACTATGGCTACACCTTC.

J is TRBJ2-7 and V is TRBV11-2; 13 positions match TRBD2. CDR3 size: 17 residues. V shed 5 bases and J 2 bases; nucleotides not matched to a gene: 9. Germline CDR1 is SGHAT and CDR2 is FQNNGV. The CDR3 is CASSKMPGTSGAYEQYF. The CDR3 coding sequence is TGTGCCAGCAGCAAAATGCCAGGGACTAGCGGGGCCTACGAGCAGTACTTC.

This clonotype was observed a few times. The chain is built from TRBV4-3 and TRBJ2-5; D may correspond to TRBD1 or TRBD2 (5 bases each). Germline lookup yields CDR1 LGHNA and CDR2 YSLEER. V was clipped by 1 base and J by 7 bases, with 16 bases between them. The CDR3 has 15 residues. The CDR3 coding sequence is TGCGCCAGCAGCCAAGTAGGGACCGCCCCGTTGACCCAGTACTTC. Its protein is CASSQVGTAPLTQYF.

This clonotype was counted many times. The V and J genes are TRBV25-1 and TRBJ2-7; perhaps TRBD2 as D (6 bases). V shed 3 bases and J shed 5 bases, with 20 bases lying between them. Germline-derived CDR1 and CDR2 are MGHDK and SYGVNS. This CDR3 comprises 16 residues. CDR3 in amino acids: CASSDLSISGSDEQYF. CDR3 DNA: TGTGCCAGCAGTGACCTTTCTATTTCCGGGAGCGACGAGCAGTACTTC.

This clonotype was detected ten times or more. This rearrangement joins TRBV5-6 to TRBJ2-1; tentatively, D is TRBD2 (5 bases). Trimming removed 0 bases at V and 7 bases at J, with 14 bases between. The CDR3 extends over 15 amino acids. Looked up from germline, CDR1 is SGHDT and CDR2 is YYEEEE. Here the CDR3 reads CASSLASLVRNEQFF. DNA for the CDR3: TGTGCCAGCAGCTTGGCTAGCCTTGTAAGGAATGAGCAGTTCTTC.

Notes on this clonotype: One base away lies a much larger clone, so this may be a sequencing read error. The J gene is TRBJ1-5, the V gene TRBV20-1, with 10 bases that match TRBD1. The CDR3 totals 14 residues. After removal of 5 bases from V and 4 bases from J, the junction contained 5 bases not matched to a gene. Germline V lookup: CDR1 DFQATT, CDR2 SNEGSKA (reference sequence). CDR3 nucleotide sequence: TGCAGTGCTGGAGGGGACAGGGGAAATCAGCCCCAGCATTTT. Translating it yields CSAGGDRGNQPQHF.

V and J are TRBV7-3 and TRBJ2-3; either TRBD1 or TRBD2 may fit D (5 bases each). Between the trimmed V and J ends, which lost 4 bases and 1 base, there was a span of 18 bases. Germline V gives CDR1 SGHTA, CDR2 FQGTGA. The CDR3 consists of 17 residues. The CDR3 region has the DNA TGTGCCAGCAGCTCTCTTAGTCTGAGAGGGGGCACAGATACGCAGTATTTT. Residues: CASSSLSLRGGTDTQYF. The full variable domain, in which reference TRBV7-3 and TRBJ2-3 provide the parts outside the CDR3, is GAGVSQTPSNKVTEKGKYVELRCDPISGHTALYWYRQSLGQGPEFLIYFQGTGAADDSGLPNDRFFAVRPEGSVSTLKIQRTERGDSAVYLCASSSLSLRGGTDTQYFGPGTRLTVL.

The V gene is TRBV2, the J gene TRBJ1-5, with TRBD1 matching 8 bases. V trimming: 5 bases; J trimming: 6 bases; junction bases outside the gene matches: 6. This CDR3 has 14 amino acids. Germline V gives CDR1 SNHLY, CDR2 FYNNEI. DNA for the CDR3: TGTGCCAGCAGTACCGGGACAGGATTTCAGCCCCAGCATTTT. Amino acids: CASSTGTGFQPQHF.

Comments on this clonotype: One junction end does not reproduce the germline sequence, and a read error may be involved. The CDR3 is CAGSQGDRAGDTQYF. DNA for the CDR3: TGCGCCGGCAGCCAGGGTGACAGGGCTGGGGATACGCAGTATTTT. V gene TRBV4-1 combines with J gene TRBJ2-3, with TRBD1 matching 7 bases. CDR1 and CDR2 (germline): MGHRA, YSYEKL. The CDR3 has 15 residues.

The V and J genes are TRBV15 and TRBJ1-4; D perhaps matches TRBD1 (6 bases). Germline CDR1 LNHNV, CDR2 YYDKDF (reference sequence). The V gene lost 5 bases and the J gene lost 8 bases, with 21 bases spanning the gap. The CDR3 has 16 amino acids. DNA for the CDR3: TGTGCCACCAGCGGAGTCGGGATAGGGGGGACGGAAAAACTGTTTTTT. Residues: CATSGVGIGGTEKLFF.

This chain links TRBV6-5 with TRBJ1-1; 7 bases agree with TRBD1. The CDR3 runs 15 residues. Germline CDR1 and CDR2: MNHEY and SVGAGI. V lost 3 bases and J lost 4; bases outside the gene matches: 8. This chain's CDR3 is CASSYLRGQATEAFF. CDR3 nucleotide sequence: TGTGCCAGCAGTTATCTGAGGGGGCAGGCCACTGAAGCTTTCTTT.

The rearrangement joins TRBV20-1 to TRBJ1-4; 10 nucleotides line up with TRBD1. This CDR3 is built from 14 residues. CDR1 is DFQATT and CDR2 is SNEGSKA in the germline V gene (reference sequence). V gave up 1 base and J gave up 8 bases; unmatched junction bases: 4. The chain's CDR3 is CSARGQGAEEKLFF. CDR3 sequence (DNA): TGCAGTGCTAGAGGACAGGGGGCAGAGGAAAAACTGTTTTTT.

This clonotype was recorded a few times. The rearrangement uses TRBV4-1 and TRBJ1-2; 10 bases fit TRBD1. With V trimmed by 1 base and J by 8 bases, 13 bases remained unmatched. Germline V gene data show CDR1 as MGHRA and CDR2 as YSYEKL. CDR3 length equals 17 residues. DNA for the CDR3: TGCGCCAGCAGCCAAGCTATCGCGGGACAGGGGTCGGGGGGCTACACCTTC. This codes for CASSQAIAGQGSGGYTF.

This clonotype has just a few counts. This sequence may be a read error, since a much larger clone differs from it by one base. The chain combines TRBV20-1 with TRBJ2-7; 8 bases are shared with TRBD1. Trimming at V came to 3 bases and at J to 2 bases, leaving 18 bases not matched to a gene. CDR1 DFQATT and CDR2 SNEGSKA come from the germline V gene (reference sequence). The CDR3 has 18 residues. The CDR3 spells CSARPEDVRTGLPYEQYF. Here the CDR3 DNA reads TGCAGTGCTAGGCCTGAGGATGTACGGACAGGGCTCCCCTACGAGCAGTACTTC.

In its sample, this clonotype was seen many times. V and J are TRBV10-3 and TRBJ2-6; D is uncertain. Germline V gives CDR1 ENHRY, CDR2 SYGVKD. The CDR3 covers 15 residues. Trimming took 6 bases from V and 4 from J, leaving 13 bases between them. The CDR3 loop reads CAIRGITPGANVLTF. CDR3 DNA: TGTGCCATCAGGGGGATTACTCCCGGGGCCAACGTCCTGACTTTC.

The chain joins TRBV4-2 to TRBJ2-5; 11 bases match TRBD2. CDR1 LGHNA and CDR2 YNFKEQ come from the germline V gene. V trimming: 0 bases; J trimming: 5 bases; junction bases outside the gene matches: 5. The CDR3 has 16 amino acids. CDR3: CASSQEGSGGAETQYF. The CDR3 DNA reads as TGTGCCAGCAGCCAAGAGGGTAGCGGGGGGGCGGAGACCCAGTACTTC.

The sample holds a few counts of this clonotype. V and J are TRBV6-1 and TRBJ1-6, with D perhaps matching TRBD1 (5 bases). From germline, CDR1 is MNHNS and CDR2 SASEGT. This CDR3 is built from 15 residues. V lost 3 bases, J lost 7 bases, and 13 bases lay in between. CDR3 sequence reads: CASSDGGGRNSPLHF. Here the CDR3 DNA reads TGTGCCAGCAGTGACGGGGGGGGGAGAAATTCACCCCTCCACTTT.

The table lists this clonotype with many counts. The chain uses TRBV10-3 and TRBJ2-1; 8 bases line up with TRBD2. The junction had 12 bases not matched to a gene; V was cut back by 7 bases and J by 1 base. The germline V gene has CDR1 ENHRY and CDR2 SYGVKD. CDR3 size: 17 residues. DNA of the CDR3: TGTGCCATCAACCAGGCCCGGGAGGGAGGTTCCTACAATGAGCAGTTCTTC. It is translated as CAINQAREGGSYNEQFF.

A remark on this clonotype: Being one base from a much bigger clone, this may be a read error. The CDR3 does not close with the conserved phenylalanine or tryptophan, likely indicating a read error. This chain links TRBV19 with TRBJ2-2, with TRBD1 identical over 7 bases. This CDR3 is 15 amino acids long. V shed 1 base and J 6 bases; nucleotides not matched to a gene: 5. Germline CDR1 and CDR2: LNHDA and SQIVND (reference sequence). The CDR3 loop is CASSIGLTGAGELFS. DNA for the CDR3: TGTGCCAGTAGTATAGGCCTCACAGGGGCCGGGGAGCTGTTTTCT.

This clonotype was seen many times. The chain joins TRBV5-1 to TRBJ1-1; D not resolved. CDR3 length: 14 residues. Germline CDR1 SGHRS, CDR2 YFSETQ. V shed 0 bases and J shed 0 bases, with 6 bases lying between them. CDR3 nucleotides: TGCGCCAGCAGCTTGGGTGTCATGAACACTGAAGCTTTCTTT. Its protein product is CASSLGVMNTEAFF.

The chain uses TRBV7-9 and TRBJ1-4; D is undetermined. V dropped 5 bases and J dropped 7 bases, with 14 bases sitting between them. CDR1 is SEHNR, CDR2 FQNEAQ, per germline (reference sequence). The CDR3 covers 14 residues. This CDR3 reads CASSRDMVGEKLFF. CDR3 coding DNA: TGTGCCAGCAGCCGGGATATGGTCGGTGAAAAACTGTTTTTT.

About this clonotype itself: A read error is possible here, since a much larger clone lies one base away. The V gene is TRBV5-1, the J gene TRBJ2-3; 10 bases map to TRBD1. The CDR3 runs to 14 residues. Germline loops: CDR1 SGHRS, CDR2 YFSETQ. DNA for the CDR3: TGCGCCTGCAGACAGGGGGCCCCCACAGATACGCAGTATTTT. Translated: CACRQGAPTDTQYF.

The sample holds many counts of this clonotype. The chain couples TRBV7-8 to TRBJ2-7; a possible D gene is TRBD1 (6 bases). In germline, CDR1 is SGHVS, CDR2 FQNEAQ. The germline V and J ends were trimmed by 5 bases and 3 bases, with 26 bases remaining between them. This CDR3 is 18 amino acids long. CDR3 DNA sequence: TGTGCCAGCAGCGCTAAAGGTACAAAAGGGGGTTACAGCTACGAGCAGTACTTC. Its translation is CASSAKGTKGGYSYEQYF.

V gene TRBV21-1 combines with J gene TRBJ1-6. TRBV21-1 is deemed a pseudogene. The CDR3 consists of 12 residues. The CDR3 protein is CASGSYNSPLHF. CDR3 nucleotides: TGTGCCTCCGGCTCCTATAATTCACCCCTCCACTTT.